A single sample gave rise to the 14 T cell receptor beta chains below, sequenced in a study of STAT5B mutations in CD4+ large granular lymphocyte leukemia. Only in-frame clones appear in the TCRdb table, and some are missing; sequencing was by immunoSEQ multiplex PCR. The sample records some 34,000 clones, roughly 81% being singletons. Sequenced: CD4+ T cells from blood buffy coats. The receptor source for this set is a human donor in good health.

The chain recombines TRBV6-7 with TRBJ1-3; D is perhaps TRBD1 (6 bases). TRBV6-7 is given ORF status, its function remaining uncertain. The CDR3 spans 15 residues. V was pared by 6 bases and J by 4 bases, with 16 bases between. The CDR3 region has the DNA TGTGCCAGCAGGGGGGAGGGGGTGTTCGGAAACACCATATATTTT. This encodes CASRGEGVFGNTIYF.

The rearrangement links TRBV7-8 to TRBJ2-7; D might be TRBD2 (7 bases). The V gene lost 4 bases and the J gene lost 4 bases, with 23 bases spanning the gap. CDR1 and CDR2 (germline): SGHVS, FQNEAQ. This CDR3 is built from 17 residues. As DNA, the CDR3 is TGTGCCAGCAGCTCGCGCGCCCGGGGGAGGGGGAAATACGAGCAGTACTTC. The encoded protein is CASSSRARGRGKYEQYF. The variable domain in full, completed from reference TRBV7-8 and TRBJ2-7, reads GAGVSQSPRYKVAKRGQDVALRCDPISGHVSLFWYQQALGQGPEFLTYFQNEAQLDKSGLPSDRFFAERPEGSVSTLKIQRTQQEDSAVYLCASSSRARGRGKYEQYFGPGTRLTVT.

The J gene is TRBJ2-1, the V gene TRBV28, with 8 bases identical to TRBD1. CDR3 length: 14 amino acids. The junction had 6 bases not matched to a gene; V was cut back by 4 bases and J by 7 bases. CDR1 is MDHEN, CDR2 SYDVKM, per germline. The CDR3 DNA is TGTGCCAGCAGTTCGACAGGGGTGTGGAATGAGCAGTTCTTC. As protein: CASSSTGVWNEQFF.

The rearrangement links TRBV28 to TRBJ2-7; D remains ambiguous. Trimming removed 6 bases at V and 9 bases at J, with 12 bases between. Germline CDR1 and CDR2: MDHEN and SYDVKM. This CDR3 is built from 11 residues. The CDR3 DNA reads as TGTGCCAGCAGGTCTTTGGCGGTGCAGTACTTC. Its protein is CASRSLAVQYF.

The chain recombines TRBV27 with TRBJ1-5; 9 bases map to TRBD1. There are 15 residues in the CDR3. The J segment lost 7 bases and the V segment lost 5 bases, leaving 9 bases of the junction unmatched. From germline, CDR1 is MNHEY and CDR2 SMNVEV (reference sequence). The CDR3, as DNA: TGTGCCAGCAGTGGCCGGACAGGGGATGGACAGCCCCAGCATTTT. Its translation is CASSGRTGDGQPQHF.

The CDR3 protein is CASSLGGSQGTDTQYF. CDR3 nucleotide sequence: TGCGCCAGCAGCTTGGGGGGGAGCCAGGGCACAGATACGCAGTATTTT. The genes are TRBV5-1 and TRBJ2-3; D possibly matches TRBD1 or TRBD2 (5 bases each). The CDR3 loop spans 16 amino acids. Germline lookup yields CDR1 SGHRS and CDR2 YFSETQ. Deletions cut 0 bases from V and 1 base from J, with 12 bases between.

This clone turned up a few times. The chain joins TRBV5-5 to TRBJ1-5; D is unresolved. The CDR3 spans 15 residues. Germline values: CDR1 SGHKS, CDR2 YYEKEE (reference sequence). The V end was cut by 2 bases, the J end by 4 bases, with 13 bases between. The CDR3 nucleotides are TGTGCCAGCAGCTTTAGCACCCTAAAGAATCAGCCCCAGCATTTT. It translates to CASSFSTLKNQPQHF.

V gene TRBV7-2 combines with J gene TRBJ1-4, with a tentative D call TRBD1 (5 bases). The germline CDR1 and CDR2 sequences are SGHTA and FQGNSA. Trimming cost V 5 bases and J 8 bases, with 12 bases left between them. The CDR3 covers 13 residues. The CDR3 nucleotides read TGTGCCAGCAGCAGAAAGGGGCGGGAAAAACTGTTTTTT. The encoded protein is CASSRKGREKLFF.

The chain uses TRBV28 and TRBJ2-3; 12 bases are a match to TRBD1. The germline gives CDR1 MDHEN, CDR2 SYDVKM. CDR3 length: 15 residues. J was trimmed by 6 bases and V by 2 bases; bases with no gene match: 3. Here the CDR3 DNA reads TGTGCCAGCAGTTTAGGGACAGGGGGCCCTGATACGCAGTATTTT. It translates to CASSLGTGGPDTQYF.

A few counts support this clone. V usage is TRBV2 and J usage is TRBJ2-2; D gene ambiguous. The CDR3 has 11 amino acids. The V end lost 6 bases, the J end lost 5 bases, and 4 bases lay between the germline ends. Germline V gene lookup returns CDR1 SNHLY and CDR2 FYNNEI. Here the CDR3 DNA reads TGTGCCAGCAGGGTTACCGGGGAGCTGTTTTTT. The encoded protein is CASRVTGELFF.

This clone appeared a single time. The chain links TRBV18 to TRBJ2-1; possible D gene TRBD1, 5 bases. V was shortened by 2 bases and J by 6 bases, with 11 bases between the two germline ends. This CDR3 is built from 14 residues. Germline CDR1 reads KGHSH; CDR2 reads LQKENI. For the CDR3, the DNA is TGTGCCAGCTCACCAGGGTTACAGGTCAATGAGCAGTTCTTC. It translates to CASSPGLQVNEQFF.

The rearrangement links TRBV5-1 to TRBJ1-2; 9 bases fit TRBD1. CDR1 SGHRS and CDR2 YFSETQ come from the germline V gene. Trimming cost V 3 bases and J 6 bases; bases outside gene matches: 6. The CDR3 runs 14 residues. CDR3 coding DNA: TGCGCCAGCAGCTATACAGGGGGCGCGGATGGCTACACCTTC. Encoded protein: CASSYTGGADGYTF.

This chain uses TRBV18 with TRBJ2-1; weak D call: TRBD2 (6 bases). The CDR3 sequence is 14 residues long. The V gene's germline CDR1 is KGHSH and CDR2 LQKENI. Deletions cut 6 bases from V and 0 bases from J, with 9 bases between. CDR3 loop: CASSLASSYNEQFF. CDR3 in DNA: TGTGCCAGCTCCCTAGCGAGCTCCTACAATGAGCAGTTCTTC.

This clone was observed a single time. The rearrangement uses TRBV19 and TRBJ2-3, with 12 positions matching TRBD2. In germline, CDR1 is LNHDA, CDR2 SQIVND (reference sequence). With V trimmed by 6 bases and J by 5 bases, 12 bases remained unmatched. CDR3 size: 17 residues. The chain's CDR3 is CASSAPRLAGEVDTQYF. CDR3 sequence (DNA): TGTGCCAGTAGCGCCCCAAGACTAGCGGGAGAAGTAGATACGCAGTATTTT. Full variable domain (missing parts from reference TRBV19 and TRBJ2-3): DGGITQSPKYLFRKEGQNVTLSCEQNLNHDAMYWYRQDPGQGLRLIYYSQIVNDFQKGDIAEGYSVSREKKESFPLTVTSAQKNPTAFYLCASSAPRLAGEVDTQYFGPGTRLTVL.